The rows below give T cell receptor beta chains drawn from one sample of a study of blood T cells in healthy people across ages. One entry per CDR3 protein, called by TCRdb with MiXCR from the 5' RACE reads. Of 1.8 million or so distinct CDR3 sequences listed, about two fifths are singletons. The sample taken for sequencing was blood. These TCRs come from a human donor in good health. CDR3s include the opening cysteine and the closing phenylalanine or tryptophan. The order of the fields is D gene, J gene, V gene, CDR3 length, clone size, CDR3 DNA, CDR3 protein. A D gene is named only where the DNA matches it firmly. Expanded clones get a size class; other rows say once, few or many, or leave the size out.

D gene: TRBD2; J gene: TRBJ2-7; V gene: TRBV3-1; CDR3 length: 14; clone size: few; CDR3 DNA: TGTGCCAGCAGGGCGGGACTAGATACCTACGAGCAGTACTTC; CDR3 protein: CASRAGLDTYEQYF
D gene: .; J gene: TRBJ2-7; V gene: TRBV20-1; CDR3 length: 14; clone size: .; CDR3 DNA: TGCAGTGCTACGGTCGGGGGCCAACCCTACGAGCAGTACTTC; CDR3 protein: CSATVGGQPYEQYF
D gene: .; J gene: TRBJ2-3; V gene: TRBV7-3; CDR3 length: 16; clone size: .; CDR3 DNA: TGTGCCAGCAGCTTACAAACGATCTATGGCACAGATACGCAGTATTTT; CDR3 protein: CASSLQTIYGTDTQYF
D gene: TRBD2; J gene: TRBJ2-5; V gene: TRBV4-3; CDR3 length: 19; clone size: .; CDR3 DNA: TGCGCCAGCAGCCAAGATCTCGGTAGCGGGGGGGCCGGCCAAGAGACCCAGTACTTC; CDR3 protein: CASSQDLGSGGAGQETQYF
D gene: .; J gene: TRBJ2-7; V gene: TRBV11-2; CDR3 length: 13; clone size: .; CDR3 DNA: TGTGCCAGCAGCCAGCCCCCACAGGGTGAGCAGTACTTC; CDR3 protein: CASSQPPQGEQYF
D gene: .; J gene: TRBJ2-6; V gene: TRBV5-1; CDR3 length: 16; clone size: .; CDR3 DNA: TGCGCCAGCAGCTTGGGGCAAGTGCCTGGGGCCAACGTCCTGACTTTC; CDR3 protein: CASSLGQVPGANVLTF
D gene: TRBD1; J gene: TRBJ2-7; V gene: TRBV20-1; CDR3 length: 13; clone size: .; CDR3 DNA: TGCAGTGCTAGAGATGGGGACAGCTACGAGCAGTACTTC; CDR3 protein: CSARDGDSYEQYF
D gene: TRBD1; J gene: TRBJ1-6; V gene: TRBV12-3/TRBV12-4; CDR3 length: 14; clone size: .; CDR3 DNA: TGTGCCAGCAGTTCTGGGACAGGGTGGTCACCCCTCCACTTT; CDR3 protein: CASSSGTGWSPLHF
D gene: TRBD1; J gene: TRBJ2-7; V gene: TRBV7-9; CDR3 length: 15; clone size: few; CDR3 DNA: TGTGCCAGCAGCCCACTTGACAGGGTCACCTACGAGCAGTACTTC; CDR3 protein: CASSPLDRVTYEQYF
D gene: .; J gene: TRBJ2-1; V gene: TRBV5-5; CDR3 length: 15; clone size: many; CDR3 DNA: TGTGCCAGCAGCTTCGGGGCTAGCTCCTACAATGAGCAGTTCTTC; CDR3 protein: CASSFGASSYNEQFF
D gene: .; J gene: TRBJ2-1; V gene: TRBV27; CDR3 length: 15; clone size: many; CDR3 DNA: TGTGCCAGCCGTCCACGGGAGAGCTCCTACAATGAGCAGTTCTTC; CDR3 protein: CASRPRESSYNEQFF
D gene: .; J gene: TRBJ2-1; V gene: TRBV20-1; CDR3 length: 15; clone size: few; CDR3 DNA: TGCAGTGCTATCGGTAATTTGGCGGGGGCGGATGAGCAGTTCTTC; CDR3 protein: CSAIGNLAGADEQFF
D gene: .; J gene: TRBJ1-2; V gene: TRBV10-3; CDR3 length: 15; clone size: .; CDR3 DNA: TGTGCCATCAGTGAGTCGGACGCTCGGGTCTATGGCTACACCTTC; CDR3 protein: CAISESDARVYGYTF
D gene: TRBD1; J gene: TRBJ2-5; V gene: TRBV29-1; CDR3 length: 14; clone size: .; CDR3 DNA: TGCAGCGTTGAAGATCAAACAGGGGGAGGGACCCAGTACTTC; CDR3 protein: CSVEDQTGGGTQYF
D gene: .; J gene: TRBJ2-6; V gene: TRBV11-1; CDR3 length: 18; clone size: .; CDR3 DNA: TGTGTCAGCAGCCCGATCACTGGGGGGACTGGTGGGGCCAACGTCCTGACTTTC; CDR3 protein: CVSSPITGGTGGANVLTF
D gene: TRBD2; J gene: TRBJ2-5; V gene: TRBV7-2; CDR3 length: 18; clone size: .; CDR3 DNA: TGTGCCAGCAGCTTGGATCCTGGTAGCGGGGGTTTCCAAGAGACCCAGTACTTC; CDR3 protein: CASSLDPGSGGFQETQYF
D gene: .; J gene: TRBJ1-2; V gene: TRBV6-5; CDR3 length: 13; clone size: .; CDR3 DNA: TGTGCCAGCAGATCAACCGCTGCCTATGGCTACACCTTC; CDR3 protein: CASRSTAAYGYTF
D gene: .; J gene: TRBJ1-2; V gene: TRBV4-3; CDR3 length: 15; clone size: .; CDR3 DNA: TGCGCCAGCAGCCAACCTGGGGCCATTAACTATGGCTACACCTTC; CDR3 protein: CASSQPGAINYGYTF
D gene: .; J gene: TRBJ1-2; V gene: TRBV5-1; CDR3 length: 15; clone size: once; CDR3 DNA: TGCGCCAGCAGCTTGGGGGGGATGATCGAGCAGGGCTACACCTTC; CDR3 protein: CASSLGGMIEQGYTF
D gene: .; J gene: TRBJ2-7; V gene: TRBV6-2/TRBV6-3; CDR3 length: 13; clone size: few; CDR3 DNA: TGTGCCAGCAGTCGACAGTACTCCTACGAGCAGTACTTC; CDR3 protein: CASSRQYSYEQYF
D gene: TRBD1; J gene: TRBJ1-1; V gene: TRBV7-2; CDR3 length: 13; clone size: few; CDR3 DNA: TGTGCCAGCAGCTCACAGGGGTGGACTGAAGCTTTCTTT; CDR3 protein: CASSSQGWTEAFF